One and the same sample provided the 30 T cell receptor beta chains below, sequenced in a study of cytomegalovirus exposure and HLA in healthy donors (dated by TCRdb to 2016 to 2017). Library creation used the immunoSEQ multiplex PCR assay. TCRdb carries this immuneACCESS record with in-frame sequences only. Its versions omit some clonotypes, under half of them owing to an unresolved V gene in the studies checked, with the rest unexplained. Across this sample there are tens of thousands of clones, with roughly 97% seen only once. 2% to 2.5% of the sample is held by the ten biggest clonotypes. The specimen was PBMCs. The receptors stem from a young man in good health and CMV-seronegative.

The chain joins TRBV6-5 to TRBJ2-1, with D perhaps matching TRBD2 (7 bases). This CDR3 spans 16 amino acids. The V end was cut by 2 bases, the J end by 2 bases, with 13 bases between. In germline, CDR1 is MNHEY, CDR2 SVGAGI. The chain's CDR3 is CASSYRAGAAYNEQFF. DNA for the CDR3: TGTGCCAGCAGTTACAGGGCGGGGGCCGCCTACAATGAGCAGTTCTTC.

The chain links TRBV7-9 to TRBJ2-5; TRBD1 matches 7 bases. Looked up from germline, CDR1 is SEHNR and CDR2 is FQNEAQ (reference sequence). After removal of 6 bases from V and 7 bases from J, the junction contained 8 bases not matched to a gene. There are 13 residues in the CDR3. CDR3 residues: CASREDRVATQYF. DNA for the CDR3: TGTGCCAGCAGAGAAGACAGGGTGGCGACCCAGTACTTC.

The rearrangement uses TRBV14 and TRBJ1-6; D is unresolved. Germline loops: CDR1 SGHDN, CDR2 FVKESK. This CDR3 region has 14 residues. Trimming shortened V by 0 bases and J by 9 bases, and 9 bases separated the two germline ends. CDR3 in DNA: TGTGCCAGCAGCCAAGATCCGGGGAGTTCACCCCTCCACTTT. It codes for CASSQDPGSSPLHF.

This rearrangement joins TRBV15 to TRBJ2-7; possibly TRBD1 for D (6 bases). From germline, CDR1 is LNHNV and CDR2 YYDKDF (reference sequence). Trimming shortened V by 2 bases and J by 1 base, and 9 bases separated the two germline ends. This CDR3 has 14 amino acids. The CDR3 spells CATSRPGQSYEQYF. DNA for the CDR3: TGTGCCACCAGCAGACCCGGACAGTCCTACGAGCAGTACTTC.

The chain is built from TRBV28 and TRBJ1-1; 11 bases fit TRBD1. This CDR3 region has 16 residues. Trimming removed 4 bases from V and 11 bases from J; junction bases left unmatched: 15. The germline CDR1 and CDR2 sequences are MDHEN and SYDVKM. The CDR3 DNA is TGTGCCAGCAGTTCCCGCCTCGGACAGGGGGCGCGTCTGGCTTTCTTT. Encoded protein: CASSSRLGQGARLAFF.

This chain uses TRBV2 with TRBJ1-2, with TRBD1 matching 8 bases. Germline V gives CDR1 SNHLY, CDR2 FYNNEI. The J segment lost 0 bases and the V segment lost 0 bases, leaving 3 bases of the junction unmatched. CDR3 length: 16 residues. The chain's CDR3 is CASSEAGQVSNYGYTF. CDR3 bases: TGTGCCAGCAGTGAAGCGGGACAGGTCTCTAACTATGGCTACACCTTC.

V gene TRBV18 combines with J gene TRBJ2-2, with TRBD1 identical over 8 bases. Germline V gives CDR1 KGHSH, CDR2 LQKENI. Losses at the gene ends were 3 bases for V and 1 base for J; bases not matched to a gene: 7. The CDR3 covers 17 residues. CDR3 in DNA: TGTGCCAGCTCACCGCTGACAGGGGTCATGAACACCGGGGAGCTGTTTTTT. It is translated as CASSPLTGVMNTGELFF. Complete variable domain (other parts from reference TRBV18 and TRBJ2-2): NAGVMQNPRHLVRRRGQEARLRCSPMKGHSHVYWYRQLPEEGLKFMVYLQKENIIDESGMPKERFSAEFPKEGPSILRIQQVVRGDSAAYFCASSPLTGVMNTGELFFGEGSRLTVL.

DNA for the CDR3: TGTGCCAGCAGCTTATGGGGGGTAGCAACTGAAGCTTTCTTT. Protein sequence: CASSLWGVATEAFF. This chain uses TRBV5-4 with TRBJ1-1; TRBD1 is a possible D gene (5 bases). The CDR3 is 14 amino acids. Trimming stripped 2 bases from V and 5 bases from J, with 13 bases between. Germline V CDR1 and CDR2: SGHNT, YYREEE (reference sequence).

The chain employs TRBV6-5 and TRBJ1-3, with a weak D call TRBD1 (5 bases). Deletions cut 6 bases from V and 8 bases from J, with 14 bases between. The CDR3 runs to 13 residues. Germline V lookup: CDR1 MNHEY, CDR2 SVGAGI. CDR3 sequence reads: CASSSPGDYTIYF. The CDR3 nucleotides are TGTGCCAGCAGCTCGCCGGGGGATTACACCATATATTTT.

The V call is TRBV5-4, the J call TRBJ2-1; 8 bases align to TRBD2. The CDR3 consists of 15 residues. With V trimmed by 2 bases and J by 7 bases, 8 bases remained unmatched. Germline V lookup: CDR1 SGHNT, CDR2 YYREEE (reference sequence). The CDR3 here is CASSFDREGVNEQFF. The CDR3 DNA follows: TGTGCCAGCAGCTTCGACCGGGAGGGCGTTAATGAGCAGTTCTTC.

V gene TRBV14 combines with J gene TRBJ2-3; D remains unclear. The CDR3 contains 12 residues. The V gene lost 4 bases and the J gene lost 6 bases, with 8 bases spanning the gap. Germline V gives CDR1 SGHDN, CDR2 FVKESK. DNA of the CDR3: TGTGCCAGCAGCCCTACGTGGGATACGCAGTATTTT. It encodes CASSPTWDTQYF.

The chain uses TRBV28 and TRBJ2-1; no clear D. The CDR3 has 13 residues. From germline, CDR1 is MDHEN and CDR2 SYDVKM. Trimming took off 7 bases at V and 7 bases at J, with 14 bases between the two ends. CDR3: CASTVSGWNEQFF. The CDR3 bases are TGTGCCAGCACGGTTTCTGGTTGGAATGAGCAGTTCTTC.

The J gene is TRBJ1-6, the V gene TRBV7-8; D ambiguous. The CDR3 sequence is 13 residues long. V lost 1 base to trimming and J lost 6 bases, with 4 bases between them. Looked up from germline, CDR1 is SGHVS and CDR2 is FQNEAQ. CDR3 amino acids: CASSLGANSPLHF. As DNA, the CDR3 is TGTGCCAGCAGCTTAGGGGCTAATTCACCCCTCCACTTT.

The CDR3 region is CASSLDLSGRAAVGKETQYF. The CDR3 coding sequence is TGTGCCAGCAGCTTAGATCTGAGCGGGAGGGCCGCCGTTGGAAAAGAGACCCAGTACTTC. V gene TRBV11-3 combines with J gene TRBJ2-5; 10 bases are shared with TRBD2. Germline V CDR1 and CDR2: SGHNT, YENEEA. The junction had 16 bases not matched to a gene; V was cut back by 0 bases and J by 3 bases. The CDR3 consists of 20 residues.

This clone was counted a single time. The V call is TRBV7-9, the J call TRBJ1-2; D is unresolved. The CDR3 length is 16 residues. Germline V lookup: CDR1 SEHNR, CDR2 FQNEAQ (reference sequence). Trimming pared 0 bases from V and 8 bases from J, leaving 19 bases between. The CDR3 is CASSLAYTADSRGYTF. The CDR3 coding sequence is TGTGCCAGCAGCTTAGCGTATACGGCAGACTCTAGGGGCTACACCTTC.

This clone was seen only once. The rearrangement joins TRBV27 to TRBJ1-6; 7 nucleotides match TRBD1. Germline trimming cut 2 bases from V and 9 bases from J; bases unmatched to any gene: 4. The CDR3 sequence is 14 residues long. Germline V gene sequence: CDR1 MNHEY, CDR2 SMNVEV (reference sequence). This chain's CDR3 is CASSLEQGFSPLHF. CDR3 bases: TGTGCCAGCAGTTTAGAACAGGGGTTTTCACCCCTCCACTTT.

The V gene is TRBV7-3, the J gene TRBJ2-1; 7 bases agree with TRBD1. There are 16 residues in the CDR3. The germline V gene encodes CDR1 SGHTA and CDR2 FQGTGA. V gave up 3 bases and J gave up 4 bases; unmatched junction bases: 9. CDR3 in amino acids: CASSFGTEDIYNEQFF. Here the CDR3 DNA reads TGTGCCAGCAGCTTCGGGACAGAGGATATATACAATGAGCAGTTCTTC.

This rearrangement joins TRBV27 to TRBJ1-2; 9 positions match TRBD1. The germline V gene encodes CDR1 MNHEY and CDR2 SMNVEV (reference sequence). The length of the CDR3 is 13 residues. V shed 6 bases, J shed 5 bases, and the junction held 4 bases outside the gene matches. The CDR3 is CASRADRGYGYTF. CDR3 nucleotides: TGTGCCAGCAGGGCTGACAGGGGGTATGGCTACACCTTC.

Comments on this clone: Its ends do not fully match the called genes, so a read error is possible. The rearrangement links TRBV7-7 to TRBJ2-3, with 8 bases lining up with TRBD2. Germline CDR1 SSHAT, CDR2 FNYEAQ (reference sequence). The CDR3 has 15 residues. The CDR3 sequence: CASSPGTRNTDTQYF. In nucleotides, the CDR3 is TGTGCTAGCAGCCCCGGGACTAGAAACACAGATACGCAGTATTTT. The full variable domain, rest sourced from reference TRBV7-7 and TRBJ2-3, is GAGVSQSPRYKVTKRGQDVTLRCDPISSHATLYWYQQALGQGPEFLTYFNYEAQPDKSGLPSDRFSAERPEGSISTLTIQRTEQRDSAMYRCASSPGTRNTDTQYFGPGTRLTVL.

The chain carries TRBV27 and TRBJ1-1; no clear D gene. The germline CDR1 and CDR2 sequences are MNHEY and SMNVEV (reference sequence). The CDR3 runs 12 residues. The CDR3 loop reads CASGGMNTEAFF. The CDR3 DNA reads as TGTGCTTCGGGAGGGATGAACACTGAAGCTTTCTTT.

This chain links TRBV5-6 with TRBJ1-5; TRBD1 is a possible D gene (6 bases). From germline, CDR1 is SGHDT and CDR2 YYEEEE. The V end lost 4 bases, the J end lost 5 bases, and 13 bases lay between the germline ends. The CDR3 runs to 14 residues. The DNA for the CDR3 is TGTGCCAGCAGCCGGACAGTTGGGGATCAGCCCCAGCATTTT. Translating gives CASSRTVGDQPQHF.

This chain uses TRBV30 with TRBJ1-1, with TRBD1 matching 9 bases. This CDR3 spans 13 amino acids. With V trimmed by 4 bases and J by 1 base, 1 base remained unmatched. The V gene's germline CDR1 is GTSNPN and CDR2 SVGIG (reference sequence). The CDR3 protein is CAWTGQGNTEAFF. In nucleotides, the CDR3 is TGTGCCTGGACGGGACAGGGGAACACTGAAGCTTTCTTT.

The chain joins TRBV9 to TRBJ1-1; D may be TRBD1 (6 bases). The CDR3 sequence is 13 residues long. The germline gives CDR1 SGDLS, CDR2 YYNGEE. V was trimmed by 1 base and J by 3 bases, leaving 7 bases between them. The CDR3 DNA reads as TGTGCCAGCAGCGTACAGGGGTACACTGAAGCTTTCTTT. Translating it yields CASSVQGYTEAFF.

The chain combines TRBV2 with TRBJ2-2; TRBD2 matches 7 bases. Germline-derived CDR1 and CDR2 are SNHLY and FYNNEI. There are 15 residues in the CDR3. J lost 0 bases, V lost 4 bases, and 2 bases had no gene match. For the CDR3, the DNA is TGTGCCAGCAGTGGACTAGCCTCGAACACCGGGGAGCTGTTTTTT. Translated: CASSGLASNTGELFF.

The chain combines TRBV10-1 with TRBJ2-5; D gene unclear. Deletions cut 3 bases from V and 5 bases from J, with 7 bases between. CDR1 is WNHNN, CDR2 SYGVQD, per germline (reference sequence). This CDR3 spans 12 amino acids. The CDR3 sequence: CASSDGSETQYF. Written as DNA, the CDR3 is TGCGCCAGCAGTGACGGGTCGGAGACCCAGTACTTC.

The V gene is TRBV11-3, the J gene TRBJ1-1; TRBD1 matches 10 bases. Trimming cost V 8 bases and J 6 bases; bases outside gene matches: 3. Germline V gene lookup returns CDR1 SGHNT and CDR2 YENEEA. This CDR3 contains 12 residues. The CDR3 nucleotides read TGTGCCAGCGTGGGACAGGGGCCTGAAGCTTTCTTT. It yields the protein CASVGQGPEAFF.

This rearrangement joins TRBV5-6 to TRBJ2-7; D not certain. CDR3 size: 13 residues. Germline values: CDR1 SGHDT, CDR2 YYEEEE. V was pared by 3 bases and J by 0 bases, with 7 bases between. This chain's CDR3 is CASSSTSSYEQYF. The CDR3 bases are TGTGCCAGCAGCTCCACAAGCTCCTACGAGCAGTACTTC.

The V gene is TRBV29-1, the J gene TRBJ2-5; D is unclear. The CDR3 extends over 13 amino acids. Germline CDR1 reads SQVTM; CDR2 reads ANQGSEA. Trimming cost V 2 bases and J 5 bases, with 12 bases left between them. The CDR3, as DNA: TGCAGCGTTGAATTATTTCCCTTGGAGACCCAGTACTTC. Protein sequence: CSVELFPLETQYF.

CDR3 nucleotides: TGCAGCATGCGGACAACTTCTGGCTACACCTTC. Its translation: CSMRTTSGYTF. The rearrangement links TRBV29-1 to TRBJ1-2; D may be TRBD1 (5 bases). Trimming removed 8 bases from V and 7 bases from J, with 14 bases in between. Germline values: CDR1 SQVTM, CDR2 ANQGSEA. This CDR3 comprises 11 residues. Variable domain in full (rest from reference TRBV29-1 and TRBJ1-2): SAVISQKPSRDICQRGTSLTIQCQVDSQVTMMFWYRQQPGQSLTLIATANQGSEATYESGFVIDKFPISRPNLTFSTLTVSNMSPEDSSIYLCSMRTTSGYTFGSGTRLTVV.

The J gene is TRBJ2-1, the V gene TRBV19; TRBD2 agrees at 8 bases. Germline CDR1 reads LNHDA; CDR2 reads SQIVND (reference sequence). V shed 5 bases, J shed 6 bases, and the junction held 12 bases outside the gene matches. The CDR3 length is 16 residues. The CDR3 DNA reads as TGTGCCAGTAGTGTACCGGGACTAGTCCCTCGCAATGAGCAGTTCTTC. Translating gives CASSVPGLVPRNEQFF.